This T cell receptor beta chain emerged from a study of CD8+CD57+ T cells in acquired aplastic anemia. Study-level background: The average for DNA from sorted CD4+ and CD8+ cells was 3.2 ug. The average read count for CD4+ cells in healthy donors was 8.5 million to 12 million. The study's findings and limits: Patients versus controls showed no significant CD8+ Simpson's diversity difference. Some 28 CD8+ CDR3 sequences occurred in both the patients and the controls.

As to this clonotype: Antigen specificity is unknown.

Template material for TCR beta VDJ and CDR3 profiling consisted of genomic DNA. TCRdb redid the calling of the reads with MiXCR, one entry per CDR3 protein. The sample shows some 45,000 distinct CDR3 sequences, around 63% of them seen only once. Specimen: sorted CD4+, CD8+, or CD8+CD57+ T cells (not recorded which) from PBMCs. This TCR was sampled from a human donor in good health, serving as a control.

The CDR3 DNA sequence: TGTGCCAGCAGTTTTCCAAGCCAGGACGGTAACTATGGCTACACCTTC. Amino acid sequence: CASSFPSQDGNYGYTF. The rearrangement joins TRBV12-3 or TRBV12-4 to TRBJ1-2; D unclear. The CDR3 runs to 16 residues. Trimming removed 3 bases at V and 1 base at J, with 15 bases between.